This entry lists 11 T cell receptor beta chains sequenced from one sample in a study of blood T cell repertoires in COVID-19. TCRdb keeps only in-frame clones here, not all; method: immunoSEQ multiplex PCR. The table includes roughly 130,000 clones, 84% detected once. The sequenced material came from PBMCs or T cells enriched from blood (not recorded which). The source is a woman in her fifties or sixties with acute COVID-19.

This chain connects TRBV9 to TRBJ2-7; D is uncertain. The CDR3 runs 12 residues. Trimming left V 2 bases short and J 9 bases short, with 12 bases between. Per the germline V gene, CDR1 is SGDLS and CDR2 is YYNGEE. CDR3 sequence reads: CASSVRVRGQYF. The CDR3 DNA is TGTGCCAGCAGCGTCCGCGTCCGCGGGCAGTACTTC.

The V and J genes are TRBV23-1 and TRBJ1-2; possible D gene TRBD1, 6 bases. TRBV23-1 is designated an ORF whose function remains uncertain. This CDR3 is built from 13 residues. V was shortened by 4 bases and J by 4 bases, with 10 bases between the two germline ends. The CDR3: CASSPDSRYGYTF. Written as DNA, the CDR3 is TGCGCCAGCAGTCCGGACAGCCGCTATGGCTACACCTTC.

This clone was counted between two and nine times. V gene TRBV27 combines with J gene TRBJ1-1; 7 nucleotides agree with TRBD1. Unmatched junction bases numbered 5, after V lost 10 bases and J lost 6 bases. In germline, CDR1 is MNHEY, CDR2 SMNVEV (reference sequence). The CDR3 is 11 amino acids. The CDR3 is CATDRDSEAFF. The CDR3 DNA reads TGTGCCACCGACAGGGACTCTGAAGCTTTCTTT.

This clone turned up a few times. This rearrangement joins TRBV5-1 to TRBJ2-1, with 9 nucleotides matching TRBD2. The CDR3 extends over 15 amino acids. Germline-derived CDR1 and CDR2 are SGHRS and YFSETQ. J lost 6 bases, V lost 0 bases, and 4 bases had no gene match. For the CDR3, the DNA is TGCGCCAGCAGCTTGGTAGCGGGAGCTCCCAATGAGCAGTTCTTC. It translates to CASSLVAGAPNEQFF.

This clone was detected only once. V and J are TRBV3-1 (or the pseudogene TRBV3-2) and TRBJ2-3, with D perhaps TRBD1 (6 bases). V dropped 3 bases and J dropped 1 base, with 17 bases sitting between them. Per the germline V gene, CDR1 is LGHDT and CDR2 is YNNKEL (reference sequence). This CDR3 has 17 amino acids. CDR3 sequence (DNA): TGTGCCAGCAGCCACTTCCGACAGGTTCTTGGCACAGATACGCAGTATTTT. Its translation is CASSHFRQVLGTDTQYF.

The V call is TRBV11-2, the J call TRBJ1-4; TRBD1 matches at 9 bases. Germline values: CDR1 SGHAT, CDR2 FQNNGV. The CDR3 consists of 17 residues. Trimming cost V 4 bases and J 4 bases; bases outside gene matches: 10. This chain's CDR3 is CASSYQPTGGGNEKLFF. The CDR3, as DNA: TGTGCCAGCAGCTACCAACCAACAGGGGGCGGTAATGAAAAACTGTTTTTT.

This clone was counted a few times. The V gene is TRBV5-1, the J gene TRBJ1-2, with 7 bases aligning to TRBD1. The germline CDR1 and CDR2 sequences are SGHRS and YFSETQ. CDR3 length equals 14 residues. With V trimmed by 4 bases and J by 10 bases, 13 bases remained unmatched. The chain's CDR3 is CASSKEQGTNLYTF. DNA of the CDR3: TGCGCCAGCAGCAAAGAACAGGGGACCAACCTCTACACCTTC.

The chain uses TRBV5-1 and TRBJ2-5, with 11 nucleotides matching TRBD1. CDR1 and CDR2 (germline): SGHRS, YFSETQ. Trimming at V came to 3 bases and at J to 4 bases, leaving 11 bases not matched to a gene. The CDR3 extends over 17 amino acids. The CDR3: CASSWSGDRGALETQYF. The DNA for the CDR3 is TGCGCCAGCAGCTGGTCAGGGGACAGGGGGGCCCTAGAGACCCAGTACTTC.

This chain links TRBV5-6 with TRBJ1-2, with D perhaps matching TRBD1 (5 bases). V lost 2 bases to trimming and J lost 4 bases, with 15 bases between them. This CDR3 has 15 residues. Germline lookup yields CDR1 SGHDT and CDR2 YYEEEE. CDR3 sequence: CASSLALGQGYGYTF. CDR3 in DNA: TGTGCCAGCAGCTTAGCTTTGGGCCAGGGCTATGGCTACACCTTC.

V is TRBV6-5 and J is TRBJ1-5, with a possible D match to TRBD1 (5 bases). The CDR3 has 13 residues. Trimming pared 2 bases from V and 9 bases from J, leaving 11 bases between. The V gene's germline CDR1 is MNHEY and CDR2 SVGAGI. The CDR3 DNA is TGTGCCAGCAGTTACCGGGGGGAGGGGCCCCAGCATTTT. This translates into CASSYRGEGPQHF.

Remarks on this clone: This CDR3 is also generated by other DNA sequences in the sample. The chain uses TRBV4-1 and TRBJ2-7; D possibly corresponds to TRBD2 (5 bases). Trimming cost V 8 bases and J 0 bases, with 14 bases left between them. Per the germline V gene, CDR1 is MGHRA and CDR2 is YSYEKL. This CDR3 region has 14 residues. The CDR3 sequence is CASGTGSSSYEQYF. CDR3 nucleotides: TGCGCCAGCGGAACGGGGTCTAGCTCCTACGAGCAGTACTTC.